This T cell receptor (beta chain) was captured by sequencing in a study of lymphopenia after photon versus proton radiotherapy. Study outcomes and limitations: Photon-treated patients lost naive T cells and TCR diversity; proton-treated stayed stable.

Remarks on this clone: Its antigen is still unknown.

The CDR3 covers 12 residues. Per the germline V gene, CDR1 is SNHLY and CDR2 is FYNNEI. V was trimmed by 6 bases and J by 7 bases, leaving 10 bases between them. The data were produced by immunoSEQ multiplex PCR, yet TCRdb's version contains in-frame clones alone and is incomplete. The table shows some 30,000 clones, with approximately 92% occurring only once. The receptor comes from a woman in her 70s with pancreatic cancer. Some clones in this sample may be carry-over from other donors' samples. Here the sequenced sample was peripheral blood, taken from a patient treated with proton-based radiotherapy. This chain connects TRBV2 to TRBJ2-1; D is ambiguous. This CDR3 is CASRHVGNEQFF. For the CDR3, the DNA is TGTGCCAGCAGACATGTGGGTAATGAGCAGTTCTTC.